What follows is one T cell receptor beta chain and its context. The data stem from a study of blood T cell repertoires in COVID-19. CDR3 length: 16 amino acids. Trimming removed 4 bases from V and 8 bases from J; junction bases left unmatched: 12. Per the germline V gene, CDR1 is KGHDR and CDR2 is SFDVKD. The table came from immunoSEQ multiplex PCR; TCRdb's copy has only in-frame clones and leaves some out. This sample has 130,000 to 150,000 clones; approximately 83% occur once, and the top ten carry 3% to 3.5%. The source material was peripheral blood. The origin of this receptor is a woman over 75 with acute or convalescent COVID-19. This chain connects TRBV24-1 to TRBJ1-2; 10 nucleotides align to TRBD1. The chain's CDR3 is CATSDGGRTGGFGYTF. In DNA, the CDR3 is TGTGCCACCAGTGACGGAGGCCGGACAGGGGGATTCGGCTACACCTTC.